The 4 T cell receptor beta chains below come from one sample, sequenced in a study of PD-1 blockade in classical Hodgkin lymphoma. Noted time point: newly diagnosed, previously untreated cHL patient sample. Purification of CD4+ T cells from thawed PBMCs was performed via magnetic negative selection. Sequenced by immunoSEQ multiplex PCR; TCRdb stores in-frame clones only, minus some. The table shows around 30,000 clones, with 75% to 90% occurring only once. The sample taken for sequencing was CD4+ T cells from blood. Receptors originate from a human donor with classical Hodgkin lymphoma.

V and J are TRBV18 and TRBJ2-4, with D unclear. The CDR3 has 13 residues. Germline CDR1 is KGHSH and CDR2 is LQKENI. V dropped 3 bases and J dropped 6 bases, with 9 bases sitting between them. Here the CDR3 reads CASSPPALNIQYF. The CDR3 DNA reads as TGTGCCAGCTCACCCCCGGCTCTAAACATTCAGTACTTC.

The chain couples TRBV7-2 to TRBJ2-5, with a possible D match to TRBD1 (6 bases). The germline V and J ends were trimmed by 5 bases and 5 bases, with 9 bases remaining between them. The CDR3 spans 12 residues. CDR1 SGHTA and CDR2 FQGNSA come from the germline V gene. CDR3 in DNA: TGTGCCAGCAGCCCCAGGGGCGAGACCCAGTACTTC. Protein product: CASSPRGETQYF.

This clone was detected a few times. The chain combines TRBV25-1 with TRBJ2-6; 7 bases are a match to TRBD2. With V trimmed by 2 bases and J by 2 bases, 0 bases remained unmatched. There are 15 residues in the CDR3. Germline CDR1 MGHDK, CDR2 SYGVNS. CDR3 sequence (DNA): TGTGCCAGCAGTGAAGGGGGGGCTGGGGCCAACGTCCTGACTTTC. As protein: CASSEGGAGANVLTF.

The V gene is TRBV7-2, the J gene TRBJ2-2; no definite D call. This CDR3 is 15 amino acids long. Germline loops: CDR1 SGHTA, CDR2 FQGNSA. The V end was cut by 4 bases, the J end by 6 bases, with 15 bases between. The CDR3 bases are TGTGCCAGCAGCTCCAGGACCGCCGGTCCCGGGGAGCTGTTTTTT. Translated: CASSSRTAGPGELFF.